The clone carrying this T cell receptor (beta chain) appeared a few times. These data belong to a study of human T cells and chemical hapten exposure. The library labeled individual cDNA molecules by adding unique molecular identifiers to them. TCRdb redid the calling of the RACE reads with MiXCR, one entry per CDR3 protein. Of 75,000 to 100,000 distinct CDR3 sequences listed, under 15% are singletons. The CDR3 is 15 residues long. Trimming took 1 base from V and 6 from J, leaving 13 bases between them. The germline CDR1 and CDR2 sequences are SGHAT and FQNNGV. The sample's time point: patch test 1, 2 weeks after DPC sensitization. The treatment here: therapeutic diphenylcyclopropenone sensitization with weekly scalp DPC. Staff drew blood before applying each patch test.

The TCR comes from a woman between 40 and 55 years old with alopecia areata. Some clones in this sample may be carry-over from other donors' samples. The sequenced sample was whole blood, obtained in connection with sensitization to the hapten diphenylcyclopropenone (DPC). This chain joins TRBV11-2 and TRBJ2-1; maybe TRBD2 (5 bases). The CDR3 here is CASSLVAGRGNEQFF. The CDR3 nucleotides are TGTGCCAGCAGCTTAGTGGCGGGTCGGGGCAATGAGCAGTTCTTC.